This is a list of T cell receptor beta chains from one sample in a study of shared clonotypes between healthy human individuals. Clones were read by immunoSEQ multiplex PCR, and TCRdb kept only the in-frame ones, dropping some. The sample yields about 580,000 clones, roughly 98% seen once. The sequencing sample was made of naive CD8+ T cells sorted from blood. Every receptor here comes from a man aged 30 to 39 in good health. CDR3s include the opening cysteine and the closing phenylalanine or tryptophan. A D gene is named only where the DNA matches it firmly. Where a row states a size, it is once, few, many or the class of an expanded clone; other rows omit it.

>.|.|TRBV6-6|TRBJ2-5
TGTGCCAGCTCACAACCCCCCGAGACCCAGTACTTC
CASSQPPETQYF
>.|.|TRBV19|TRBJ2-7
TGTGCCAGTAGTATTCGGGCTAGCCCCCACGAGCAGTACTTC
CASSIRASPHEQYF
>.|.|TRBV27|TRBJ1-4
TGTGCCAGCAGTTTTAATCCCGGTTGGGAAAAACTGTTTTTT
CASSFNPGWEKLFF
>.|.|TRBV29-1|TRBJ2-7
TGCAGCGTCTACGGGGGAACCTACGAGCAGTACTTC
CSVYGGTYEQYF
>.|.|TRBV19|TRBJ2-2
TGTGCCAGTAGTATAGTAAGGGTAAACACCGGGGAGCTGTTTTTT
CASSIVRVNTGELFF
>.|.|TRBV7-9|TRBJ2-1
TGTGCCAGCAGCTCCCCTCAATGGTACAATGAGCAGTTCTTC
CASSSPQWYNEQFF
>.|TRBD2|TRBV7-2|TRBJ2-1
TGTGCCAGCAGTTACCCCGGGACTAGCGGGAGCTCCTACAATGAGCAGTTCTTC
CASSYPGTSGSSYNEQFF
>.|.|TRBV7-2|TRBJ2-7
TGTGCCAGCAGCTTAGTTTCCGGGACCGAGCAGTACTTC
CASSLVSGTEQYF
>.|TRBD2|TRBV11-3|TRBJ2-7
TGTGCCAGCAGCTTGGGGGGGTCCGTCGAGCAGTACTTC
CASSLGGSVEQYF
>once|.|TRBV5-4|TRBJ2-3
TGTGCCAGCAGCTTGGCCACTAGTCTTTCTAGCACAGATACGCAGTATTTT
CASSLATSLSSTDTQYF